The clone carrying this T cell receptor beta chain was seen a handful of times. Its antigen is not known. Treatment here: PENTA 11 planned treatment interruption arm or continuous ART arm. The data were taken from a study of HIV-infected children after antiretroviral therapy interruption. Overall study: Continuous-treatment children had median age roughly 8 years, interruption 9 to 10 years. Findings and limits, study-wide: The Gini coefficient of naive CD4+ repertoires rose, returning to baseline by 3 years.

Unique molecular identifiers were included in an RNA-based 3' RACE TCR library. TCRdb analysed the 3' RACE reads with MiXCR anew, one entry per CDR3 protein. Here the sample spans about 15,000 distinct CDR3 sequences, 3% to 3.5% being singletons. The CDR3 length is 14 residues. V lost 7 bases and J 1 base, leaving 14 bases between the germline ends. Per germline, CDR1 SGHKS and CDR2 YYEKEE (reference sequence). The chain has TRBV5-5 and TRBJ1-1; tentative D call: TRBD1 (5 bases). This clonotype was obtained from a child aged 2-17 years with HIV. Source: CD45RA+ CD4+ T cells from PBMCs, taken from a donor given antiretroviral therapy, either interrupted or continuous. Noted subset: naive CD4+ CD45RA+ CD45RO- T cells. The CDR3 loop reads CASSWGRTNTEAFF. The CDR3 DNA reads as TGTGCCAGCTCCTGGGGACGGACGAACACTGAAGCTTTCTTT.